This T cell receptor beta chain was identified in a study of radiotherapy plus CTLA-4 blockade in lung cancer. Sequenced by immunoSEQ multiplex PCR; TCRdb stores in-frame clones only, minus some. The table has around 130,000 clones, 80% to 90% seen once. V gave up 5 bases and J gave up 4 bases, with 12 bases separating them. Germline V gene lookup returns CDR1 SGHAT and CDR2 FQNNGV. The CDR3 spans 13 residues. The TCR sequence derives from a human donor with non-small cell lung cancer that progressed on radiotherapy plus ipilimumab. The V and J genes are TRBV11-2 and TRBJ2-7; D ambiguous. Sequencing was performed on peripheral blood, taken from a patient treated with radiotherapy plus ipilimumab. Here the CDR3 reads CASSLYRGYEQYF. The DNA for the CDR3 is TGTGCCAGCAGCCTATATAGAGGTTACGAGCAGTACTTC.